This T cell receptor beta chain appears in the sequencing data of a study of blood T cell repertoires in COVID-19. In the study overall: Acute and convalescent COVID-19 samples came from the United States, Italy and Spain. T cells, B-cell-depleted T cells, or PBMCs provided the cDNA or gDNA that served as material.

This CDR3 region has 17 residues. In germline, CDR1 is SGHNT, CDR2 YENEEA. The ends lost 5 bases at V and 0 bases at J; junction bases unmatched: 12. How the authors handled the data: For nucleated cells, counts were estimated from reference gene primer amplification. Data came from immunoSEQ multiplex PCR; TCRdb stores just in-frame clones and leaves some out. V, J and clone size were drawn from that table, and D and trimming were deduced from the DNA. In the table there are 100,000 to 150,000 clones, 84% of which are singletons. This clonotype was obtained from a woman aged 30 to 39 who had recovered from COVID-19. The specimen sequenced was peripheral blood. This chain connects TRBV11-3 to TRBJ1-1; 7 bases match TRBD1. CDR3 residues: CASSPGGTESLNTEAFF. As DNA, the CDR3 is TGTGCCAGCAGCCCGGGTGGGACAGAGAGCTTGAACACTGAAGCTTTCTTT. The full variable domain, with the rest looked up from reference TRBV11-3 and TRBJ1-1, is EAGVVQSPRYKIIEKKQPVAFWCNPISGHNTLYWYLQNLGQGPELLIRYENEEAVDDSQLPKDRFSAERLKGVDSTLKIQPAELGDSAVYLCASSPGGTESLNTEAFFGQGTRLTVV.